The clone carrying this TCR beta chain was seen many times. Its specificity is unknown. Germline V lookup: CDR1 SGHRS, CDR2 YFSETQ. This CDR3 region has 15 residues. V lost 0 bases and J lost 6, with 14 bases in between. This specimen comes from a study of T cells in Graves' hyperthyroidism and ophthalmopathy. About the study: Peripheral blood samples were taken at initial diagnosis, prior to any treatment.

Absent ophthalmopathy progression within 18 months defined stable Graves' hyperthyroidism. Hyperthyroidism was newly diagnosed in patients aged 18 to 65 (duration under 2 months). Points from the study as a whole: A model of 13 V-J features distinguished ophthalmopathy from stable hyperthyroidism.

TCR beta CDR3 regions were amplified from RNA. TCR CDR3 regions were first amplified by RT-PCR with HTBI primers. Via MiXCR, TCRdb re-called the multiplex PCR reads, giving one row per CDR3 protein. This table holds some 360,000 distinct CDR3 sequences, more than 11% found once. J is TRBJ2-3 and V is TRBV5-1, with D hard to call. Sequencing was done on a sample of blood. This clonotype was sampled from a woman aged 60-75 years with Graves' hyperthyroidism. The CDR3 loop is CASSLALTSRDTQYF. CDR3 nucleotide sequence: TGCGCCAGCAGCTTGGCCTTAACCTCACGGGATACGCAGTATTTT.